The 16 T cell receptor beta chains given below trace back to one sample, sequenced in a study of a mutant IDH1 vaccine in newly diagnosed glioma. Sample time point: baseline, week 1 (first vaccination visit). Stated treatment: pre-vaccination baseline after standard-of-care therapy. Clones were read by immunoSEQ multiplex PCR, and TCRdb kept only the in-frame ones, dropping some. The data show about 98,000 clones, 85% to 90% seen once. The sample consisted of PBMCs, taken from a glioma patient treated with radiotherapy, temozolomide or both. The receptors stem from a woman aged 50 to 60 with glioma.

The V gene is TRBV11-3, the J gene TRBJ1-5, with 7 positions matching TRBD1. CDR1 and CDR2 (germline): SGHNT, YENEEA. The J segment lost 6 bases and the V segment lost 5 bases, leaving 10 bases of the junction unmatched. The CDR3 consists of 15 residues. The CDR3 region has the DNA TGTGCCAGCAGCGGGTGGCAGGGGGACGGTCAGCCCCAGCATTTT. Protein: CASSGWQGDGQPQHF.

The chain joins TRBV6-4 to TRBJ2-3; 9 bases line up with TRBD1. The CDR3 sequence is 19 residues long. Germline CDR1 and CDR2: MRHNA and SNTAGT. V dropped 0 bases and J dropped 3; count of bases not matched to a gene: 13. The CDR3 DNA reads as TGTGCCAGCAGTGACTCGAGGTCCGGAGTGGGACAGGGAACAGATACGCAGTATTTT. It specifies CASSDSRSGVGQGTDTQYF.

This clone was seen a single time. The J gene is TRBJ1-2, the V gene TRBV5-1; D unclear. V lost 5 bases, J lost 1 base, and 9 bases lay in between. The length of the CDR3 is 13 residues. Germline V lookup: CDR1 SGHRS, CDR2 YFSETQ. CDR3 nucleotides: TGCGCCAGCAGTGGCAGTGGTAACTATGGCTACACCTTC. Protein product: CASSGSGNYGYTF.

The chain is built from TRBV6-1 and TRBJ2-1; either TRBD1 or TRBD2 may fit D (5 bases each). The CDR3 runs to 13 residues. Germline CDR1 MNHNS, CDR2 SASEGT. The V end lost 8 bases, the J end lost 2 bases, and 10 bases lay between the germline ends. The CDR3: CASPGTAYNEQFF. Here the CDR3 DNA reads TGTGCCAGCCCTGGGACGGCCTACAATGAGCAGTTCTTC.

The chain couples TRBV5-4 to TRBJ2-3; 8 nucleotides match TRBD2. The CDR3 covers 12 residues. The trim removed 6 bases at V and 4 bases at J, leaving 1 base unmatched. Per germline, CDR1 SGHNT and CDR2 YYREEE (reference sequence). The CDR3 DNA reads as TGTGCCAGCACGGGGGGGGCAGATACGCAGTATTTT. Translating gives CASTGGADTQYF.

The chain combines TRBV27 with TRBJ2-1, with a tentative D call TRBD2 (6 bases). The length of the CDR3 is 14 residues. The germline V gene has CDR1 MNHEY and CDR2 SMNVEV (reference sequence). Deletions cut 5 bases from V and 5 bases from J, with 13 bases between. The CDR3 is CASSPPGGNNEQFF. CDR3 sequence (DNA): TGTGCCAGCAGTCCACCTGGGGGGAACAATGAGCAGTTCTTC.

The chain recombines TRBV20-1 with TRBJ2-7; 9 bases are a match to TRBD1. Germline-derived CDR1 and CDR2 are DFQATT and SNEGSKA (reference sequence). Trimming cost V 5 bases and J 6 bases; bases outside gene matches: 2. This CDR3 is built from 11 residues. CDR3 DNA: TGCAGTGCTGGGACAGGGTTCGAGCAGTACTTC. Its protein product is CSAGTGFEQYF.

This chain links TRBV5-6 with TRBJ2-4; 7 bases match TRBD1. Per germline, CDR1 SGHDT and CDR2 YYEEEE. Trimming at V came to 6 bases and at J to 2 bases, leaving 11 bases not matched to a gene. The CDR3 loop spans 16 amino acids. Written as DNA, the CDR3 is TGTGCCAGCATCCCCGTGAAGGGGGCATCCAAAAACATTCAGTACTTC. This gives the protein CASIPVKGASKNIQYF. Variable domain in full (rest from reference TRBV5-6 and TRBJ2-4): DAGVTQSPTHLIKTRGQQVTLRCSPKSGHDTVSWYQQALGQGPQFIFQYYEEEERQRGNFPDRFSGHQFPNYSSELNVNALLLGDSALYLCASIPVKGASKNIQYFGAGTRLSVL.

The rearrangement links TRBV2 to TRBJ2-1; the match to TRBD2 covers 7 bases. This CDR3 is 13 amino acids long. CDR1 is SNHLY, CDR2 FYNNEI, per germline. J was trimmed by 8 bases and V by 11 bases; bases with no gene match: 12. Here the CDR3 reads CAWGGGPYDEQFF. The CDR3 nucleotides read TGTGCCTGGGGGGGAGGGCCTTACGATGAGCAGTTCTTC.

The chain employs TRBV5-1 and TRBJ2-7; 13 bases fit TRBD2. J gave up 7 bases and V 7 bases, and 8 bases lay outside the gene matches. There are 14 residues in the CDR3. CDR1 and CDR2 from the germline V gene are SGHRS and YFSETQ. The DNA of the CDR3 is TGCGCCAGCGGATTGACTAGCGGGAGGAGTGAGCAGTACTTC. Encoded protein: CASGLTSGRSEQYF.

The rearrangement uses TRBV6-1 and TRBJ2-7; 8 bases are a match to TRBD2. This CDR3 comprises 15 residues. V was clipped by 1 base and J by 4 bases; unmatched bases: 6. CDR1 is MNHNS and CDR2 is SASEGT in the germline V gene. In DNA form, the CDR3 reads TGTGCCAGCAGTGAAGTCTCCAGCGGGGGTTACGAGCAGTACTTC. It codes for CASSEVSSGGYEQYF.

The CDR3 here is CATRQGAYTEAFF. CDR3 DNA sequence: TGTGCCACCCGACAGGGGGCCTACACTGAAGCTTTCTTT. The chain recombines TRBV28 with TRBJ1-1, with 10 bases that match TRBD1. CDR1 is MDHEN, CDR2 SYDVKM, per germline. This CDR3 region has 13 residues. V was pared by 10 bases and J by 3 bases, with 5 bases of the junction left unmatched. The full variable domain, rest sourced from reference TRBV28 and TRBJ1-1, is DVKVTQSSRYLVKRTGEKVFLECVQDMDHENMFWYRQDPGLGLRLIYFSYDVKMKEKGDIPEGYSVSREKKERFSLILESASTNQTSMYLCATRQGAYTEAFFGQGTRLTVV.

The CDR3 region has the DNA TGTGCCATCAGGGGATTCGACGGAGAAAATGAAAAACTGTTTTTT. Its protein product is CAIRGFDGENEKLFF. The rearrangement joins TRBV10-3 to TRBJ1-4; D gene uncertain. V lost 6 bases to trimming and J lost 5 bases, with 16 bases between them. The CDR3 runs 15 residues. Germline loops: CDR1 ENHRY, CDR2 SYGVKD.

The V call is TRBV6-1, the J call TRBJ1-1; the D is unclear. Trimming shortened V by 1 base and J by 1 base, and 13 bases separated the two germline ends. The germline V gene encodes CDR1 MNHNS and CDR2 SASEGT. The CDR3 is 16 residues long. The CDR3 is CASSEGTRPGNTEAFF. DNA of the CDR3: TGTGCCAGCAGTGAAGGTACTCGCCCTGGGAACACTGAAGCTTTCTTT.

The chain joins TRBV7-9 to TRBJ2-1; D gene unclear. The CDR3 sequence is 15 residues long. The germline CDR1 and CDR2 sequences are SEHNR and FQNEAQ (reference sequence). Trimming shortened V by 1 base and J by 0 bases, and 7 bases separated the two germline ends. The chain's CDR3 is CASSLVRPSYNEQFF. In DNA form, the CDR3 reads TGTGCCAGCAGCTTAGTTCGCCCCTCCTACAATGAGCAGTTCTTC.

This CDR3 is CASSQPRTGGTEAFF. CDR3 sequence (DNA): TGTGCCAGCAGCCAACCAAGGACAGGGGGGACTGAAGCTTTCTTT. The rearrangement links TRBV4-2 to TRBJ1-1, with 10 bases that match TRBD1. Germline loops: CDR1 LGHNA, CDR2 YNFKEQ. V gave up 2 bases and J gave up 5 bases; unmatched junction bases: 5. This CDR3 is 15 amino acids long.